The sequence of this T cell receptor (beta chain) was determined in a study of beta chain features in type 1 diabetes (dated by TCRdb to 2017 to 2018). In terms of the full investigation: Mean age, gender distribution, total cell number and subset yield were not different between patients and healthy donors. A total of roughly 100 million sorted cells were examined across all samples, and RNA yield correlated strongly with the number of cells per subset. The study compared the TCRB repertoires of sorted circulating CD4+ T cell subsets in recently diagnosed type 1 diabetes patients with those in matched healthy donors. Regulatory and stem cell-like memory subsets were obtained from only 8 patients and roughly 8 healthy donors, while naive and central memory subsets were obtained from all 28 donors. What the work shows at the level of the full study, not this receptor alone: Shorter templates might have been favored by PCR, but patient and control samples were amplified and corrected together, so both groups would have been affected equally by any skew. HLA sub-analyses involved small numbers of individuals, so any influence of HLA type on TCRB rearrangement remained unresolved. A moderate but significant shortening of TCRB CDR3 length was observed in type 1 diabetes patients in all four CD4+ subsets. Naive, central memory and regulatory TCRB repertoires appeared to be more similar among patients than among healthy donors. Because cDNA was sequenced instead of genomic DNA, highly expressing activated cells could be over-represented, though the groups showed no difference in activation or CD3 levels. At VDJ recombination sites, type 1 diabetes patients had fewer insertions and more deleted nucleotides, which implies abnormalities in thymic rearrangement.

Note on this clone: What this receptor recognizes is not known. Base qualities were left out, and no much larger clone turns up one base away.

The High Capacity cDNA Reverse Transcription Kit was used to reverse transcribe all of the isolated RNA, meaning that expressed TCRB transcripts were what got sequenced. Naive, central memory and regulatory T cell samples underwent deep immunoSEQ sequencing, averaging about 3.57 million total reads per sample. Sorted cells were lysed in RLT buffer, and RNA was extracted using DNase-treated RNeasy Micro or Mini kits according to cell number. To prevent cross-contamination, each cell subset was processed individually, whereas patient and healthy donor samples were processed jointly. The immunoSEQ multiplex PCR was used to amplify TCRB sequences from cDNA, generating 87-bp fragments that spanned the CDR3 region. The amplicons were sequenced using the Illumina HiSeq platform. Turning to the authors' computational methods: PCR bias was computationally corrected using synthetic template baselines, reads within Hamming distance 2 were collapsed, and singletons that could not be merged were discarded. Reads were aligned against IMGT so that V, D and J genes, CDR3 length and insertions or deletions at six rearrangement sites could be assigned. Within each subset, clonotype counts were normalized to sorted cell number, after which true diversity and Gini coefficients were computed with the tcR R package. Repertoire sharing was quantified using the overlap coefficient calculated on TCRB nucleotide sequences. As a proxy for the pre-selection repertoire, out-of-frame TCRB sequences from naive cells were analyzed. Not all clones reach the TCRdb copy of this immuneACCESS table, which keeps in-frame sequences only. Checked studies attribute under half of the gap to unresolved V genes and leave the rest unexplained. D and trimming come from the DNA, and the V and J calls and clone size come from that table. Here the sample has a few hundred thousand clones; over 12% occur a single time. The ten largest account for approximately 0.015% of the sample.

A single peripheral blood draw of about 120 mL on average was collected from each donor into heparinised tubes. Using a panel that included CD45RO, CCR7, CD25, CD127, CD95 and CD27, naive, central memory, regulatory and stem cell-like memory CD4+ T cells were sorted on a BD FACSAria II. All sorted populations exceeded 95% purity. PBMCs were separated immediately by Lymphoprep density gradient centrifugation and were stained directly, without being cultured. So that batch effects would be minimized, each experiment stained and sorted samples in pairs, pairing one healthy donor with one patient. The germline V gene encodes CDR1 SGHVS and CDR2 FNYEAQ. CDR3 length: 14 amino acids, cysteine to phenylalanine. The entry retains the CDR3 DNA only, 42 bases that are in frame from base 1. The junction carries 9 bases between V and J, which are trimmed by 1 base and 3 bases respectively.

This sequence originates from a man aged 18 to 30 with type 1 diabetes. The specimen was naive CD4+ T cells from blood. The sample's cell subset or site label, decoded: true naive CD4+ T cells. This chain is built from TRBV7-6 and TRBJ2-5, with no reliable assignment of the D segment. The DNA is TGTGCCAGCAGCTTAGACTTCCGGGAAGAGACCCAGTACTTC. It encodes CASSLDFREETQYF.